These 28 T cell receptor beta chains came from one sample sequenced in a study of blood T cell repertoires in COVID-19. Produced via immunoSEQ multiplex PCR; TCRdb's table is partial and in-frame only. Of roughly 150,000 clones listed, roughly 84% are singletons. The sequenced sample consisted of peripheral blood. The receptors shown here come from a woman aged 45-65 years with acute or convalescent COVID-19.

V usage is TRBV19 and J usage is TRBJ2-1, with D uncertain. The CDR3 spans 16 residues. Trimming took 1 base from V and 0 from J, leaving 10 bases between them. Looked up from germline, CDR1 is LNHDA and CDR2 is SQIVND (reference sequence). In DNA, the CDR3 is TGTGCCAGTAGTATAGCAGGCAAAAGCTCCTACAATGAGCAGTTCTTC. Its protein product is CASSIAGKSSYNEQFF.

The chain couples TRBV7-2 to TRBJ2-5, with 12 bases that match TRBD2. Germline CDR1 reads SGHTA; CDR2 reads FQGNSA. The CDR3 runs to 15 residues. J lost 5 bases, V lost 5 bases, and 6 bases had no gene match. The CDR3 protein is CASSGLAGGWETQYF. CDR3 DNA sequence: TGTGCCAGCAGCGGCCTAGCGGGGGGGTGGGAGACCCAGTACTTC.

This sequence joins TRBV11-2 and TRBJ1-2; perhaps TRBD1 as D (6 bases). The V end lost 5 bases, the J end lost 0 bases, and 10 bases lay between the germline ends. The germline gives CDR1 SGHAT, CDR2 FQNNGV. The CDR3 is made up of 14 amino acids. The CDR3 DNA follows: TGTGCCAGCAGCCAGAGACAGGCTAACTATGGCTACACCTTC. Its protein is CASSQRQANYGYTF.

This CDR3 reads CASSQGADTQYF. CDR3 DNA sequence: TGTGCCAGCAGTCAGGGTGCAGATACGCAGTATTTT. The V call is TRBV28, the J call TRBJ2-3, with D perhaps TRBD1 (5 bases). The CDR3 runs to 12 residues. Germline loops: CDR1 MDHEN, CDR2 SYDVKM. The ends were cut back, 5 bases at V and 4 bases at J, with 7 bases in the middle.

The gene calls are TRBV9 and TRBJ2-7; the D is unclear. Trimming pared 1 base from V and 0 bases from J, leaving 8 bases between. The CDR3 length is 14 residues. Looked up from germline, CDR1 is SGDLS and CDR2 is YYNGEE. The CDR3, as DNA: TGTGCCAGCAGCGTACTGTCCTCCTCCTACGAGCAGTACTTC. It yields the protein CASSVLSSSYEQYF.

The CDR3, as DNA: TGTGCCAGCTCACCACCGGGACTAGCGGTGCTGGATACGCAGTATTTT. Translated, it gives CASSPPGLAVLDTQYF. This chain joins TRBV18 and TRBJ2-3; 11 nucleotides align to TRBD2. There are 16 residues in the CDR3. V lost 0 bases, J lost 6 bases, and 5 bases stayed unmatched. Germline CDR1 KGHSH, CDR2 LQKENI.

The CDR3 sequence is CASSLGLAGVETQYF. CDR3 DNA sequence: TGTGCCAGCAGCCTAGGGCTAGCGGGGGTGGAGACCCAGTACTTC. The genes are TRBV6-5 and TRBJ2-5; 10 positions match TRBD2. Germline-derived CDR1 and CDR2 are MNHEY and SVGAGI. J was trimmed by 5 bases and V by 6 bases; bases with no gene match: 9. The CDR3 is 15 amino acids.

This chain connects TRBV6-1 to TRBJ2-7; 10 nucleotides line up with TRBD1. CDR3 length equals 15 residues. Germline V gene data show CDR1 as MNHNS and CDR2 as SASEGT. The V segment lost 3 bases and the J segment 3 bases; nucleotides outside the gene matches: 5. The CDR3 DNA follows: TGTGCCAGCAGTGAGAGTAGGACAGGGGGCTACGAGCAGTACTTC. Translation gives CASSESRTGGYEQYF.

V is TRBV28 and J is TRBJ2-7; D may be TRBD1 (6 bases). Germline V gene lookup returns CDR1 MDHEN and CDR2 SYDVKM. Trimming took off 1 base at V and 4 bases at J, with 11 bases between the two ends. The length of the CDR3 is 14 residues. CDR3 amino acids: CASSLSGHEYEQYF. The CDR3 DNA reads TGTGCCAGCAGTTTATCGGGACACGAATACGAGCAGTACTTC.

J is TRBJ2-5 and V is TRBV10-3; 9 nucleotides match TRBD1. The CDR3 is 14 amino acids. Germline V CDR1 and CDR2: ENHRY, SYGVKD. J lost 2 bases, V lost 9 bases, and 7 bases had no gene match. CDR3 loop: CAIKAGQGQETQYF. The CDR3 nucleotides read TGTGCCATAAAAGCGGGACAGGGTCAAGAGACCCAGTACTTC.

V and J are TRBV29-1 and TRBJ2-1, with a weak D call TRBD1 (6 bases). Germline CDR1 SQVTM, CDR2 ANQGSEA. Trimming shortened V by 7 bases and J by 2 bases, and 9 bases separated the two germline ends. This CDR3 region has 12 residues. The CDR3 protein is CSGGGTYNEQFF. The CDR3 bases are TGCAGCGGAGGGGGAACCTACAATGAGCAGTTCTTC.

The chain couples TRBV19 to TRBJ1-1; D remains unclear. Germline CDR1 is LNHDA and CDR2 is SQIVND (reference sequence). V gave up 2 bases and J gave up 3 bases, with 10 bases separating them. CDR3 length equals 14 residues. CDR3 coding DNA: TGTGCCAGTAGTATAATCACAGCCGACACTGAAGCTTTCTTT. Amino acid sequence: CASSIITADTEAFF.

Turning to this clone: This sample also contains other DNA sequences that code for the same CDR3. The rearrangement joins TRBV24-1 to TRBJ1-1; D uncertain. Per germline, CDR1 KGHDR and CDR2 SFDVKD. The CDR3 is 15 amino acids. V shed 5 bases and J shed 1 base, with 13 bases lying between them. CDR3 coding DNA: TGTGCCACCAGTGGGCGGGGAGGGAAGAACACTGAAGCTTTCTTT. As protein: CATSGRGGKNTEAFF.

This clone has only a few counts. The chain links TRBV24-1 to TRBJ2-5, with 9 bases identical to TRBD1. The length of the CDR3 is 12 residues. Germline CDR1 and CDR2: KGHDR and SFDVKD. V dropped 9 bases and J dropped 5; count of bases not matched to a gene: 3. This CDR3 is CATGTGRETQYF. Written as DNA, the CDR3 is TGTGCCACCGGGACAGGGAGGGAGACCCAGTACTTC.

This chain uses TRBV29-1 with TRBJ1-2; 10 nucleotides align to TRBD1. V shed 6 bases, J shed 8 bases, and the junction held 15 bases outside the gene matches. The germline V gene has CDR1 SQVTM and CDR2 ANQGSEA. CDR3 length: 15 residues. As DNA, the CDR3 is TGCAGCGTCCCAAAGGGGGGACAGGGGCGATACGGCTACACCTTC. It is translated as CSVPKGGQGRYGYTF.

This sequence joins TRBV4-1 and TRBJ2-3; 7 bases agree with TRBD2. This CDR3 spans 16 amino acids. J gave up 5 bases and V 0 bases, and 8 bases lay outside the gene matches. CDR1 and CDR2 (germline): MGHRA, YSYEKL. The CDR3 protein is CASSQDFSGFKDTQYF. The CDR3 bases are TGCGCCAGCAGCCAAGATTTTAGCGGGTTTAAAGATACGCAGTATTTT.

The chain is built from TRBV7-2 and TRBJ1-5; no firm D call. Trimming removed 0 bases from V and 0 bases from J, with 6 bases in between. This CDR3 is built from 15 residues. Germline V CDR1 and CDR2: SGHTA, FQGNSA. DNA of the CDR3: TGTGCCAGCAGCTTAGCCGGGTATAGCAATCAGCCCCAGCATTTT. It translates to CASSLAGYSNQPQHF. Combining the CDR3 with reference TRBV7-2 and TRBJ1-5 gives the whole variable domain GAGVSQSPSNKVTEKGKDVELRCDPISGHTALYWYRQSLGQGLEFLIYFQGNSAPDKSGLPSDRFSAERTGGSVSTLTIQRTQQEDSAVYLCASSLAGYSNQPQHFGDGTRLSIL.

The CDR3: CATSVVVAGVADTQYF. The CDR3 DNA follows: TGTGCCACCAGTGTGGTGGTAGCGGGAGTGGCAGATACGCAGTATTTT. The genes are TRBV24-1 and TRBJ2-3, with 9 nucleotides matching TRBD2. The CDR3 contains 16 residues. The V and J ends lost 5 bases and 4 bases, in that order; junction bases with no gene match: 9. From germline, CDR1 is KGHDR and CDR2 SFDVKD.

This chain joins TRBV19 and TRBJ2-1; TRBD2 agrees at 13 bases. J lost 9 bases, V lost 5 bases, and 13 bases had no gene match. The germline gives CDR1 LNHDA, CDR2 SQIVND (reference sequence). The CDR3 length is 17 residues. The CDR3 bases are TGTGCCAGTAGTCCCCAAACCCCGGGACTAGCGGGGCTTGAGCAGTTCTTC. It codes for CASSPQTPGLAGLEQFF.

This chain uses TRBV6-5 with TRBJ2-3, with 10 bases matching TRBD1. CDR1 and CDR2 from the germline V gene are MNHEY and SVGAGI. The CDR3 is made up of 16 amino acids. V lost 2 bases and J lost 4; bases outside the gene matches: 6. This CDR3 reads CASSYLPGQGSDTQYF. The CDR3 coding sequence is TGTGCCAGCAGTTACCTACCGGGACAGGGGTCAGATACGCAGTATTTT.

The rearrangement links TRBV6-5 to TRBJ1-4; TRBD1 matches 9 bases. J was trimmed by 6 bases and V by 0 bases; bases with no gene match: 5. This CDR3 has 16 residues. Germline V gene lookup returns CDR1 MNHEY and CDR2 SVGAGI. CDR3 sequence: CASSYSKRTGDEKLFF. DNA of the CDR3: TGTGCCAGCAGTTACTCGAAGAGGACAGGGGATGAAAAACTGTTTTTT.

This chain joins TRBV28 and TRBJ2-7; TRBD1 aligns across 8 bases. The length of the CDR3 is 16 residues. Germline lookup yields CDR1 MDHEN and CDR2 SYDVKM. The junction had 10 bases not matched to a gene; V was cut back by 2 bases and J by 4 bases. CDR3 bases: TGTGCCAGCAGTTTAGGGACGACAGGGGTTCTGTACGAGCAGTACTTC. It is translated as CASSLGTTGVLYEQYF.

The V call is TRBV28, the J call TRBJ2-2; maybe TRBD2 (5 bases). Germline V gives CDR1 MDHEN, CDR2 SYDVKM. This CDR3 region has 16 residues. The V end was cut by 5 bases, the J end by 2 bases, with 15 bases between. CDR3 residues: CASSGLERINTGELFF. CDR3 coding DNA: TGTGCCAGCAGTGGCCTTGAGCGGATAAACACCGGGGAGCTGTTTTTT.

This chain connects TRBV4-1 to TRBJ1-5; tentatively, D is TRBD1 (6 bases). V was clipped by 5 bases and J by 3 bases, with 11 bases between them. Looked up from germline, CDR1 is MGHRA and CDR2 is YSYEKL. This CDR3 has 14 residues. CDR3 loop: CASSWDKNNQPQHF. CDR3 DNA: TGCGCCAGCAGCTGGGACAAGAACAATCAGCCCCAGCATTTT.

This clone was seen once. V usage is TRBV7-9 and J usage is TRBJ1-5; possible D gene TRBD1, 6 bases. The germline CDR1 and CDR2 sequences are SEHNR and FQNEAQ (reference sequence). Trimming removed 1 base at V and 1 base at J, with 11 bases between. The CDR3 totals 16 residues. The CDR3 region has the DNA TGTGCCAGCAGCTTAGAGGGGGGACTAAGCAATCAGCCCCAGCATTTT. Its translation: CASSLEGGLSNQPQHF.

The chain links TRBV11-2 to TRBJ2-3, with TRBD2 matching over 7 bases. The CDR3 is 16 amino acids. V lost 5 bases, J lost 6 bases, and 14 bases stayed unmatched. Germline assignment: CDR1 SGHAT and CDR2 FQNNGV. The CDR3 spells CASSRPSGLKVDTQYF. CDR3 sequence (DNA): TGTGCCAGCAGCAGGCCTAGCGGCCTTAAGGTGGATACGCAGTATTTT.

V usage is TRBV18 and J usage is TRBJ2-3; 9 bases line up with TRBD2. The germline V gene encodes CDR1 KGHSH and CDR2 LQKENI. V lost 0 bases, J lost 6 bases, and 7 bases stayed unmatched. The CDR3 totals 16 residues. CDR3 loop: CASSPPSQRGVDTQYF. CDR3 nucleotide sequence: TGTGCCAGCTCACCACCGTCCCAGCGGGGGGTCGATACGCAGTATTTT.

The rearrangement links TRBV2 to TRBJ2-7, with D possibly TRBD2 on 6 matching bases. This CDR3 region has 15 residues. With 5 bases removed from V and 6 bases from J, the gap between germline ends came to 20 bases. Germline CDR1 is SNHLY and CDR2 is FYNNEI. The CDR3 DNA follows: TGTGCCAGCAGTCCCATCTCGGGGGAAACGGGCGAGCAGTACTTC. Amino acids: CASSPISGETGEQYF.